The present TCR beta chain was sequenced within a study of early T cells in non-severe SARS-CoV-2 infection. Study-level information: Chains from this unsorted whole-blood bulk RNA could not be paired.

Germline V gene lookup returns CDR1 MNHEY and CDR2 SVGAGI. Trimming pared 0 bases from V and 1 base from J, leaving 7 bases between. The CDR3 runs to 14 residues. In this sample, this clonotype turned up many times. Its specificity is unknown. Each cDNA molecule carried a unique molecular identifier. TCRdb called the 5' RACE reads again in MiXCR, with one record for every CDR3 protein. The data hold approximately 56,000 distinct CDR3 sequences, with about 9.1% observed a single time. General study results and limits: The matching step, a VDJdb search, favored anti-spike CD8 responses and missed private and CD4 specificities.

The source material was whole blood. This TCR was recovered from an adult who was a healthcare worker with PCR-confirmed SARS-CoV-2 infection or an uninfected control (not recorded which). The chain has TRBV6-5 and TRBJ2-7; a possible D gene is TRBD1 (5 bases). The CDR3 here is CASSYSRQSYEQYF. CDR3 DNA sequence: TGTGCCAGCAGTTACTCTCGACAGTCCTACGAGCAGTACTTC.